Presented here are 22 T cell receptor beta chains from one specimen sequenced in a study of T cells after yellow fever vaccination. MiXCR, applied by TCRdb to the 5' RACE reads, yields one record per CDR3 protein. The sample holds 350,000 to 550,000 distinct CDR3 sequences, over 15% seen once. The material was PBMCs, obtained before the yellow fever booster vaccination. These receptors came from a man younger than 35 who received the YFV17D yellow fever vaccine.

This chain links TRBV5-6 with TRBJ2-3, with D unresolved. The germline V gene has CDR1 SGHDT and CDR2 YYEEEE. This CDR3 region has 12 residues. The ends were cut back, 5 bases at V and 6 bases at J, with 10 bases in the middle. The CDR3 DNA reads as TGTGCCAGCAGTGCCGGGCTGGATACGCAGTATTTT. This gives the protein CASSAGLDTQYF.

CDR3 nucleotides: TGTGCCAGCAGTGGGGAGGGGAGGACAGATACGCAGTATTTT. Its translation is CASSGEGRTDTQYF. V usage is TRBV12-3 or TRBV12-4 and J usage is TRBJ2-3; 7 positions agree with TRBD2. With V trimmed by 5 bases and J by 3 bases, 5 bases remained unmatched. CDR3 length: 14 residues.

This clonotype turned up a few times. This CDR3 is CAWGPGAADTQYF. CDR3 nucleotide sequence: TGTGCCTGGGGCCCCGGGGCGGCAGATACGCAGTATTTT. The V gene is TRBV30, the J gene TRBJ2-3; D is tentatively TRBD1 or TRBD2 (5 bases each). V shed 5 bases and J shed 4 bases, with 13 bases lying between them. This CDR3 is built from 13 residues. Germline assignment: CDR1 GTSNPN and CDR2 SVGIG (reference sequence). The variable domain in full, completed from reference TRBV30 and TRBJ2-3, reads SQTIHQWPATLVQPVGSPLSLECTVEGTSNPNLYWYRQAAGRGLQLLFYSVGIGQISSEVPQNLSASRPQDRQFILSSKKLLLSDSGFYLCAWGPGAADTQYFGPGTRLTVL.

The genes are TRBV5-1 and TRBJ1-2, with TRBD1 matching over 7 bases. Germline values: CDR1 SGHRS, CDR2 YFSETQ. This CDR3 is built from 14 residues. Trimming took 4 bases from V and 0 from J; bases not matched to a gene: 3. The CDR3 spells CASSGQDSNYGYTF. For the CDR3, the DNA is TGCGCCAGCAGCGGACAGGACTCTAACTATGGCTACACCTTC.

This clonotype was counted many times. The chain uses TRBV5-4 and TRBJ1-4, with TRBD1 as a possible D gene (6 bases). Trimming shortened V by 3 bases and J by 5 bases, and 11 bases separated the two germline ends. Germline loops: CDR1 SGHNT, CDR2 YYREEE (reference sequence). This CDR3 is built from 14 residues. CDR3 DNA sequence: TGTGCCAGCAGCTATGGACAGCTGAATGAAAAACTGTTTTTT. This translates into CASSYGQLNEKLFF. The full variable domain, its missing parts supplied by reference TRBV5-4 and TRBJ1-4, is ETGVTQSPTHLIKTRGQQVTLRCSSQSGHNTVSWYQQALGQGPQFIFQYYREEENGRGNFPPRFSGLQFPNYSSELNVNALELDDSALYLCASSYGQLNEKLFFGSGTQLSVL.

This clonotype was found a few times. The rearrangement uses TRBV18 and TRBJ2-7, with TRBD1 matching over 7 bases. The germline V gene has CDR1 KGHSH and CDR2 LQKENI. This CDR3 region has 14 residues. V dropped 4 bases and J dropped 5; count of bases not matched to a gene: 8. CDR3 coding DNA: TGTGCCAGCTCACAAAACAGGGGCGAGGACGAGCAGTACGTC. Protein: CASSQNRGEDEQYV.

V gene TRBV9 combines with J gene TRBJ2-1; TRBD2 matches at 11 bases. The CDR3 totals 15 residues. Germline V gene data show CDR1 as SGDLS and CDR2 as YYNGEE. V gave up 3 bases and J gave up 8 bases; unmatched junction bases: 7. CDR3 protein: CASSALAGVMDEQFF. For the CDR3, the DNA is TGTGCCAGCAGCGCACTAGCGGGGGTGATGGATGAGCAGTTCTTC.

The J gene is TRBJ2-1, the V gene TRBV3-2; the table gives TRBD2 as D, unverified against the DNA. TRBV3-2 is assigned pseudogene status. This CDR3 has 16 amino acids. CDR3 DNA sequence: TGTGCCAGCAGTGGGACCCAGCGGGGGGAAAAGGATGAGCAGTTCTTC. Translation gives CASSGTQRGEKDEQFF.

V and J are TRBV25-1 and TRBJ2-5, with 7 bases lining up with TRBD1. CDR3 length: 13 residues. The V gene's germline CDR1 is MGHDK and CDR2 SYGVNS. V gave up 6 bases and J gave up 4 bases; unmatched junction bases: 5. CDR3 sequence (DNA): TGTGCCAGCAGCGGGACAGTGGGAGAGACCCAGTACTTC. This translates into CASSGTVGETQYF.

This chain joins TRBV20-1 and TRBJ2-1; 13 bases are a match to TRBD2. Germline V lookup: CDR1 DFQATT, CDR2 SNEGSKA (reference sequence). The CDR3 is made up of 18 amino acids. Trimming removed 4 bases from V and 6 bases from J; junction bases left unmatched: 15. In DNA form, the CDR3 reads TGCAGTGCTACCTCCCCCGGGACTAGCGGGGCGTCAGGCAATGAGCAGTTCTTC. Translation gives CSATSPGTSGASGNEQFF.

This clonotype occurred a few times. V gene TRBV7-9 combines with J gene TRBJ1-2; TRBD1 is a possible D gene (5 bases). CDR3 length: 15 residues. Trimming shortened V by 1 base and J by 4 bases, and 13 bases separated the two germline ends. Germline loops: CDR1 SEHNR, CDR2 FQNEAQ (reference sequence). The chain's CDR3 is CASSLGPGSIYGYTF. The CDR3 region has the DNA TGTGCCAGCAGCTTAGGTCCAGGGTCGATCTATGGCTACACCTTC. The whole variable domain, remainder taken from reference TRBV7-9 and TRBJ1-2, is DTGVSQNPRHKITKRGQNVTFRCDPISEHNRLYWYRQTLGQGPEFLTYFQNEAQLEKSRLLSDRFSAERPKGSFSTLEIQRTEQGDSAMYLCASSLGPGSIYGYTFGSGTRLTVV.

The genes are TRBV12-3 or TRBV12-4 and TRBJ1-5; tentative D call: TRBD1 (6 bases). The CDR3 sequence is 13 residues long. Between the trimmed V and J ends, which lost 8 bases and 3 bases, there was a span of 11 bases. The CDR3 protein is CASRGGLNQPQHF. The CDR3 nucleotides are TGTGCCAGCCGAGGGGGGCTCAATCAGCCCCAGCATTTT.

This clonotype came up a few times. The chain uses TRBV9 and TRBJ2-5; maybe TRBD1 (5 bases). The CDR3 totals 13 residues. The V end lost 5 bases, the J end lost 1 base, and 9 bases lay between the germline ends. Germline CDR1 and CDR2: SGDLS and YYNGEE. Here the CDR3 DNA reads TGTGCCAGCAGTCAGCAGGGCCAAGAGACCCAGTACTTC. Its translation is CASSQQGQETQYF.

This clonotype has a handful of counts. The CDR3 bases are TGTGCCAGCAGTTTATCGCCGACAGTCGCTAATGAAAAACTGTTTTTT. It codes for CASSLSPTVANEKLFF. The V and J genes are TRBV27 and TRBJ1-4, with D possibly matching TRBD1 (5 bases). V was cut by 0 bases and J by 3 bases, with 11 bases left in between. The length of the CDR3 is 16 residues. CDR1 and CDR2 from the germline V gene are MNHEY and SMNVEV (reference sequence). The variable domain in full, with the rest retrieved from reference TRBV27 and TRBJ1-4, is EAQVTQNPRYLITVTGKKLTVTCSQNMNHEYMSWYRQDPGLGLRQIYYSMNVEVTDKGDVPEGYKVSRKEKRNFPLILESPSPNQTSLYFCASSLSPTVANEKLFFGSGTQLSVL.

This clonotype was seen more than once but under ten times. The chain employs TRBV10-3 and TRBJ1-3; D remains unclear. CDR1 and CDR2 (germline): ENHRY, SYGVKD. The CDR3 totals 13 residues. V was clipped by 8 bases and J by 4 bases, with 12 bases between them. CDR3 amino acids: CAIAGRGGNTIYF. The CDR3 DNA is TGTGCCATCGCCGGGCGCGGAGGAAACACCATATATTTT.

This clonotype appeared a few times. The V and J genes are TRBV7-2 and TRBJ1-5; unclear D gene. Germline values: CDR1 SGHTA, CDR2 FQGNSA. The CDR3 is 13 residues long. V lost 4 bases to trimming and J lost 5 bases, with 9 bases between them. The CDR3 sequence: CASSSQIYQPQHF. CDR3 nucleotides: TGTGCCAGCAGCTCCCAGATTTATCAGCCCCAGCATTTT. The whole variable domain, filled in from reference TRBV7-2 and TRBJ1-5, reads GAGVSQSPSNKVTEKGKDVELRCDPISGHTALYWYRQSLGQGLEFLIYFQGNSAPDKSGLPSDRFSAERTGGSVSTLTIQRTQQEDSAVYLCASSSQIYQPQHFGDGTRLSIL.

The rearrangement uses TRBV20-1 and TRBJ2-3; TRBD2 agrees at 8 bases. The V gene end was trimmed by 4 bases and the J gene end by 2 bases; junction bases not matched to a gene: 8. The CDR3 has 15 amino acids. CDR1 DFQATT and CDR2 SNEGSKA come from the germline V gene (reference sequence). CDR3 nucleotide sequence: TGCAGTGCTATTTCGACTAGCGACTACACAGATACGCAGTATTTT. Protein product: CSAISTSDYTDTQYF.

The chain employs TRBV6-2 or TRBV6-3 and TRBJ2-1; tentative D call: TRBD2 (6 bases). This CDR3 has 15 amino acids. Trimming left V 7 bases short and J 3 bases short, with 16 bases between. From germline, CDR1 is MNHEY and CDR2 SVGEGT. CDR3 DNA: TGTGCCAGCATTACCGGGAGCCTCCTCTACAATGAGCAGTTCTTC. Translating it yields CASITGSLLYNEQFF.

This clonotype appeared a few times. The V call is TRBV7-8, the J call TRBJ1-1, with unresolved D. V was shortened by 6 bases and J by 6 bases, with 14 bases between the two germline ends. The CDR3 is 13 amino acids. Germline V gene sequence: CDR1 SGHVS, CDR2 FQNEAQ. DNA of the CDR3: TGTGCCAGCAGACCCGGGCGGAGCGCTGAAGCTTTCTTT. It translates to CASRPGRSAEAFF.

This clonotype was observed a few times. The chain couples TRBV6-6 to TRBJ2-5; D remains unclear. The CDR3 spans 15 residues. V was clipped by 5 bases and J by 4 bases, with 17 bases between them. The germline CDR1 and CDR2 sequences are MNHNY and SVGAGI (reference sequence). Here the CDR3 reads CASSDPFFGAETQYF. The CDR3, as DNA: TGTGCCAGCAGTGACCCTTTCTTCGGTGCAGAGACCCAGTACTTC.

This CDR3 is CASSLDGGAGEQFF. The CDR3 nucleotides read TGCGCCAGCAGCTTGGACGGGGGGGCGGGTGAGCAGTTCTTC. The chain links TRBV5-1 to TRBJ2-1; TRBD2 aligns across 8 bases. Germline V gives CDR1 SGHRS, CDR2 YFSETQ. J was trimmed by 9 bases and V by 0 bases; bases with no gene match: 5. This CDR3 region has 14 residues.

This clonotype has just a few counts. The rearrangement uses TRBV10-3 and TRBJ2-5, with a tentative D call TRBD2 (6 bases). Trimming removed 10 bases at V and 4 bases at J, with 10 bases between. Looked up from germline, CDR1 is ENHRY and CDR2 is SYGVKD. The CDR3 extends over 11 amino acids. The CDR3 protein is CATLGGETQYF. The CDR3, as DNA: TGTGCCACCCTCGGGGGAGAGACCCAGTACTTC.